This T cell receptor beta chain was documented in a study of blood T cell repertoires in COVID-19. In the study overall: There were acute and convalescent COVID-19 samples, and they came from the United States, Italy and Spain. Sources were T cells, B-cell-depleted T cells, or PBMCs; the material itself was cDNA or gDNA.

The CDR3 covers 16 residues. Germline trimming cut 1 base from V and 4 bases from J; bases unmatched to any gene: 5. Germline CDR1 reads KGHSH; CDR2 reads LQKENI. Method: immunoSEQ multiplex PCR; TCRdb's copy keeps in-frame clones and lacks some. The repertoire holds fewer than 200,000 clones, with around 89% as singletons. The specimen was peripheral blood. The chain uses TRBV18 and TRBJ2-3; 10 bases align to TRBD2. The sequence came from a man between 60 and 75 years old with acute or convalescent COVID-19. The CDR3 reads CASSPRLAGEPDTQYF. CDR3 bases: TGTGCCAGCTCACCACGGCTAGCGGGGGAACCAGATACGCAGTATTTT. Based on the CDR3 plus reference TRBV18 and TRBJ2-3, the full variable domain is NAGVMQNPRHLVRRRGQEARLRCSPMKGHSHVYWYRQLPEEGLKFMVYLQKENIIDESGMPKERFSAEFPKEGPSILRIQQVVRGDSAAYFCASSPRLAGEPDTQYFGPGTRLTVL.